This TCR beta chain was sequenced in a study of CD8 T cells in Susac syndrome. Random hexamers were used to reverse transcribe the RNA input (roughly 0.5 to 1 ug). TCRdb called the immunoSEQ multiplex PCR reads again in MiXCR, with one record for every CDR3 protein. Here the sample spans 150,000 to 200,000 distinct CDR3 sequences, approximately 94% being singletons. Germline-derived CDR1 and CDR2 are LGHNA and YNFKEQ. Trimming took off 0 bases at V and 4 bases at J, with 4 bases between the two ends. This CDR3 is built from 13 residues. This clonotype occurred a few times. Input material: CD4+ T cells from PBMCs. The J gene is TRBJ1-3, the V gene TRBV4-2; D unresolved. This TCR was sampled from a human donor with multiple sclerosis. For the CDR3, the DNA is TGTGCCAGCAGCCAAGATGAGGGAAACACCATATATTTT. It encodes CASSQDEGNTIYF.